These T cell receptor beta chains were read from a single sample in a study of human T cells and chemical hapten exposure. TCRdb passed the RACE reads through MiXCR, listing each CDR3 protein once. The table lists some 91,000 distinct CDR3 sequences, around an eighth of them singletons. The material sequenced was whole blood, taken in connection with sensitization to the hapten diphenylcyclopropenone (DPC). The receptors stem from a woman aged 40-49 years with alopecia areata. Some clones in this sample may be carry-over from other donors' samples. Both conserved end residues are part of each CDR3. A D gene is named only where the DNA matches it firmly. Clone size is stated in some rows and not others, as once, few, many or a class when expanded.

TRBJ1-6 | - | TRBV7-2 | - | CASSSNQGASSPLHF | TGTGCCAGCAGCTCAAATCAGGGAGCCAGTTCACCCCTCCACTTT
TRBJ2-1 | - | TRBV7-2 | TRBD2 | CASEGGRGTYNEQFF | TGTGCCAGCGAGGGCGGGAGGGGGACTTACAATGAGCAGTTCTTC
TRBJ2-7 | - | TRBV28 | - | CASSDYRVRYEQYF | TGTGCCAGCAGTGACTACAGGGTCCGGTACGAGCAGTACTTC
TRBJ2-7 | - | TRBV20-1 | - | CSAPGTSTAYELYF | TGCAGTGCCCCCGGGACGTCAACGGCCTACGAGCTGTACTTC
TRBJ1-1 | few | TRBV4-2 | TRBD1 | CASSQGTGATEAFF | TGTGCCAGCAGCCAAGGGACAGGGGCCACTGAAGCTTTCTTT
TRBJ2-2 | - | TRBV7-3 | - | CASSRTPNTGELFF | TGTGCCAGCAGTAGGACACCGAACACCGGGGAGCTGTTTTTT
TRBJ2-6 | - | TRBV19 | - | CASSNVAGANSGANVLTF | TGTGCCAGTAGTAATGTGGCAGGGGCCAACTCTGGGGCCAACGTCCTGACTTTC
TRBJ1-1 | many | TRBV10-3 | TRBD1 | CAISPDRGGNTEAFF | TGTGCCATCAGCCCCGACAGGGGAGGAAACACTGAAGCTTTCTTT
TRBJ1-3 | few | TRBV29-1 | - | CSVRPSGNTIYF | TGCAGCGTCCGTCCCTCTGGAAACACCATATATTTT
TRBJ2-2 | few | TRBV2 | TRBD2 | CASGPKREATGELFF | TGTGCCAGCGGCCCAAAGCGGGAGGCCACCGGGGAGCTGTTTTTT
TRBJ2-2 | few | TRBV20-1 | - | CSARLIKGGTGELFF | TGCAGTGCTAGGTTGATCAAGGGTGGCACCGGGGAGCTGTTTTTT
TRBJ2-2 | - | TRBV6-4 | - | CASRGPNTGELFF | TGTGCCAGCAGGGGACCTAACACCGGGGAGCTGTTTTTT
TRBJ2-7 | few | TRBV29-1 | - | CSVAGTGYEQYF | TGCAGCGTCGCAGGTACGGGGTACGAGCAGTACTTC
TRBJ1-1 | - | TRBV12-3/TRBV12-4 | - | CASSLRSENTEAFF | TGTGCCAGCAGTTTACGCTCAGAGAACACTGAAGCTTTCTTT